The clone carrying this T cell receptor (beta chain) was picked up a small number of times. Its specificity is unknown. These data come from a study of siplizumab effects on memory and regulatory T cells. Study observations and caveats: Suppressive activity of Tregs proliferating in siplizumab cultures remained unconfirmed. The mean Treg-derived percentage of mappable alloreactive CD4+ clones was 60% to 80% with siplizumab compared with approximately 28% in controls.

CDR3 size: 19 residues. Sequenced by immunoSEQ multiplex PCR; TCRdb stores in-frame clones only, minus some. The sample lists about 100,000 clones, more than 90% occurring once. The TCR was taken from a human donor in good health. Some clones in this sample may be carry-over from other donors' samples. Material: CD4+ T cells sorted from blood. This chain connects TRBV7-5 to TRBJ2-5; the D call of TRBD1 is as the table states it, not checked on the DNA. TRBV7-5 has pseudogene status. CDR3 sequence (DNA): TGTGCCAGATCCGGGTCCAGGAAACAGGGGGCATTTGGGATAGAGACCCAGTACTTC. Residues: CARSGSRKQGAFGIETQYF.